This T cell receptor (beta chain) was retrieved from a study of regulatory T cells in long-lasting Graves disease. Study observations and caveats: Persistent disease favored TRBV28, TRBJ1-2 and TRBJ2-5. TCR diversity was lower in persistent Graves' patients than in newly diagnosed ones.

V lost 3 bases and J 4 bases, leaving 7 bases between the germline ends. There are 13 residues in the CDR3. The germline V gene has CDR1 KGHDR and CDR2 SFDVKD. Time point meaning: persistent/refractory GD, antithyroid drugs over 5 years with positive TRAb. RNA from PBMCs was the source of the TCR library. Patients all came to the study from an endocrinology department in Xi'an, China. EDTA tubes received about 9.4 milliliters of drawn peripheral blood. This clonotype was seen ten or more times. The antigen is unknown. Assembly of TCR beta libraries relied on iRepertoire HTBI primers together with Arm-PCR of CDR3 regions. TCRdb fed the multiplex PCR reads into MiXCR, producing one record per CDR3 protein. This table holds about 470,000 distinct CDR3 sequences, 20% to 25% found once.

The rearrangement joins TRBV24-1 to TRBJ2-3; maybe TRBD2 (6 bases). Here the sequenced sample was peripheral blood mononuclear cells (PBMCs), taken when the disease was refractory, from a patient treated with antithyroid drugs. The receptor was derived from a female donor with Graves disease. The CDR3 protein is CATSDPGADTQYF. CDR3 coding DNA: TGTGCCACCAGTGATCCGGGGGCAGATACGCAGTATTTT.